A selection of T cell receptor beta chains follows, all from one sample in a study of blood T cell repertoires in COVID-19. TCRdb keeps only in-frame clones here, not all; method: immunoSEQ multiplex PCR. This sample has around 200,000 clones, with under 90% found just once. Specimen: peripheral blood. The receptors were sampled from a human donor in a cohort sampled during active COVID-19. CDR3s include the opening cysteine and the closing phenylalanine or tryptophan. Fields, in order: D gene, J gene, V gene, clone size, CDR3 protein, CDR3 DNA. A D gene is named only where the DNA matches it firmly. Size is omitted from some rows. Given values are once, few, many or a class for expanded clones.

>TRBD1|TRBJ1-1|TRBV12-3/TRBV12-4|.
CASSIPQGAEAFF
TGTGCCAGCAGTATCCCACAGGGGGCTGAAGCTTTCTTT
>.|TRBJ2-1|TRBV7-3|.
CASSFAGRDEQFF
TGTGCCAGCAGCTTCGCGGGACGTGATGAGCAGTTCTTC
>TRBD2|TRBJ2-5|TRBV5-1|.
CASSPEGAGGQETQYF
TGCGCCAGCAGCCCGGAGGGTGCGGGGGGTCAAGAGACCCAGTACTTC
>TRBD1|TRBJ1-2|TRBV5-1|.
CASSGGGVYGYTF
TGCGCCAGCAGCGGAGGGGGCGTCTATGGCTACACCTTC
>TRBD2|TRBJ2-4|TRBV18|.
CASSTLAGGPLAKNIQYF
TGTGCCAGCTCAACACTAGCGGGGGGGCCCCTAGCCAAAAACATTCAGTACTTC
>.|TRBJ2-7|TRBV6-5|.
CASNFETGTYEQYF
TGTGCCAGCAACTTCGAGACCGGGACCTACGAGCAGTACTTC
>TRBD1|TRBJ1-6|TRBV7-8|.
CASSLLPPVDRARSPLHF
TGTGCCAGCAGCTTATTACCCCCGGTTGACAGGGCCAGGTCACCCCTCCACTTT
>TRBD1|TRBJ2-5|TRBV29-1|once
CSVGTGRETQYF
TGCAGCGTGGGGACAGGGAGGGAGACCCAGTACTTC
>.|TRBJ1-1|TRBV19|.
CASSISAGTGDAFF
TGTGCCAGTAGTATAAGTGCCGGGACGGGGGACGCTTTCTTT
>TRBD1|TRBJ1-2|TRBV27|.
CASSLVADREYGYTF
TGTGCCAGCAGTTTGGTTGCGGACAGGGAGTACGGCTACACCTTC
>.|TRBJ1-2|TRBV3-1/TRBV3-2|.
CASSQGAAYGYTF
TGTGCCAGCAGCCAAGGGGCAGCCTATGGCTACACCTTC
>.|TRBJ1-1|TRBV12-5|.
CASGLAVGVGTEAFF
TGTGCTAGTGGTTTGGCTGTAGGGGTCGGGACTGAAGCTTTCTTT
>TRBD1|TRBJ1-2|TRBV20-1|.
CSGGTEVGYTF
TGCAGTGGCGGGACAGAAGTTGGCTACACCTTC
>TRBD1|TRBJ2-2|TRBV2|.
CASIRTGFTGELFF
TGTGCCAGCATTCGGACAGGGTTCACCGGGGAGCTGTTTTTT
>.|TRBJ2-7|TRBV5-5|.
CASSSGSSYEQYF
TGTGCCAGCAGCTCCGGGTCCTCCTACGAGCAGTACTTC
>.|TRBJ1-1|TRBV5-4|few
CASSLVEMNTEAFF
TGTGCCAGCAGCTTGGTTGAGATGAACACTGAAGCTTTCTTT
>.|TRBJ2-7|TRBV4-1|.
CASSPGGTYEQYF
TGCGCCAGCAGCCCCGGAGGGACCTACGAGCAGTACTTC
>.|TRBJ1-1|TRBV9|.
CASSVGQRNTEAFF
TGTGCCAGCAGCGTCGGACAGCGTAACACTGAAGCTTTCTTT
>TRBD2|TRBJ2-1|TRBV10-3|.
CAISVGGSPQFF
TGTGCCATCAGTGTGGGAGGGAGCCCGCAGTTCTTC
>.|TRBJ2-3|TRBV28|.
CASSPPSTDTQYF
TGTGCCAGCAGTCCCCCTAGCACAGATACGCAGTATTTT
>.|TRBJ2-4|TRBV13|.
CASSPRLGAAKNIQYF
TGTGCCAGCAGCCCAAGACTGGGGGCGGCCAAAAACATTCAGTACTTC
>.|TRBJ1-5|TRBV27|.
CASSSGSYQPQHF
TGTGCCAGCAGTTCGGGAAGCTATCAGCCCCAGCATTTT
>.|TRBJ2-1|TRBV7-9|.
CASSSRGTEFYNEQFF
TGTGCCAGCAGCTCCCGCGGGACAGAGTTTTACAATGAGCAGTTCTTC
>TRBD2|TRBJ2-5|TRBV14|.
CASSQNRGGGAETQYF
TGTGCCAGCAGCCAGAACCGAGGCGGGGGAGCGGAGACCCAGTACTTC
>.|TRBJ2-5|TRBV7-9|.
CASSYRGTVEETQYF
TGTGCCAGCAGCTACAGAGGGACTGTGGAAGAGACCCAGTACTTC
>.|TRBJ2-7|TRBV3-1/TRBV3-2|once
CASSQGLFSYEQYF
TGTGCCAGCAGCCAGGGACTTTTCTCCTACGAGCAGTACTTC
>TRBD1|TRBJ1-5|TRBV7-6|.
CASSPGQGGGNQPQHF
TGTGCCAGCAGCCCGGGACAGGGAGGGGGCAATCAGCCCCAGCATTTT
>.|TRBJ2-7|TRBV2|.
CASSVSRGDEQYF
TGTGCCAGCAGTGTTAGCAGGGGGGATGAGCAGTACTTC
>.|TRBJ2-7|TRBV20-1|.
CSASPTGSYEQYF
TGCAGTGCTAGTCCCACAGGGAGCTACGAGCAGTACTTC
>.|TRBJ1-2|TRBV6-1|.
CASSDPRRGNKNYGYTF
TGTGCCAGCAGTGACCCGCGTAGAGGGAATAAGAACTATGGCTACACCTTC
>TRBD1|TRBJ1-1|TRBV11-2|.
CASSSGQDQGGEAFF
TGTGCCAGCAGCTCGGGACAGGACCAAGGGGGTGAAGCTTTCTTT
>TRBD1|TRBJ1-1|TRBV30|.
CAGDRGDTEAFF
TGTGCCGGGGACAGGGGCGACACTGAAGCTTTCTTT
>.|TRBJ2-7|TRBV11-2|few
CASSSTGYEQYF
TGTGCCAGCAGCTCCACAGGTTACGAGCAGTACTTC
>.|TRBJ1-2|TRBV4-2|.
CASSQYREINYGYTF
TGTGCCAGCAGCCAATACAGGGAGATAAACTATGGCTACACCTTC
>TRBD2|TRBJ2-1|TRBV3-1/TRBV3-2|once
CASSQAGSGENNEQFF
TGTGCCAGCAGCCAAGCGGGTAGCGGGGAAAACAATGAGCAGTTCTTC
>TRBD1|TRBJ1-5|TRBV28|.
CASRSSGGTQPQHF
TGTGCCAGCAGATCCTCAGGGGGCACTCAGCCCCAGCATTTT
>.|TRBJ2-7|TRBV7-9|.
CASSFSREQYF
TGTGCCAGCAGCTTTAGCCGCGAGCAGTACTTC
>.|TRBJ1-4|TRBV5-1|.
CASSFGGARNEKLFF
TGCGCCAGCAGCTTTGGGGGCGCGAGGAATGAAAAACTGTTTTTT
>TRBD2|TRBJ2-1|TRBV4-1|.
CASSLGLATSIYNEQFF
TGCGCCAGCAGCCTAGGGTTAGCGACTAGCATCTACAATGAGCAGTTCTTC
>TRBD1|TRBJ2-1|TRBV27|.
CATSPQGWNEQFF
TGTGCCACCAGTCCACAGGGGTGGAATGAGCAGTTCTTC
>.|TRBJ2-2|TRBV7-6|.
CASTSTRGNTGELFF
TGTGCCAGCACTTCGACTCGGGGGAACACCGGGGAGCTGTTTTTT
>.|TRBJ1-1|TRBV5-1|.
CASSNLERAGYTEAFF
TGCGCCAGCAGCAACCTCGAGCGGGCCGGGTACACTGAAGCTTTCTTT
>.|TRBJ2-6|TRBV2|.
CASRATVSGANVLTF
TGTGCCAGCAGAGCAACAGTCTCTGGGGCCAACGTCCTGACTTTC
>TRBD1|TRBJ2-6|TRBV2|.
CASREDRGQIGANVLTF
TGTGCCAGCAGGGAGGACAGGGGGCAGATTGGGGCCAACGTCCTGACTTTC
>TRBD1|TRBJ2-2|TRBV30|once
CAWSPRTGYVGELFF
TGTGCCTGGAGTCCACGGACAGGGTACGTCGGGGAGCTGTTTTTT
>TRBD1|TRBJ2-1|TRBV5-1|once
CASSRAGQGILEQFF
TGCGCCAGCAGCAGGGCGGGACAGGGGATACTTGAGCAGTTCTTC
>TRBD2|TRBJ2-1|TRBV4-1|.
CASSQVASGRSSKYNEQFF
TGCGCCAGCAGCCAAGTCGCTAGCGGGCGGTCATCGAAGTACAATGAGCAGTTCTTC
>TRBD1|TRBJ1-4|TRBV5-6|.
CASSLRQGGEKLFF
TGTGCCAGCAGCTTGCGACAGGGAGGTGAAAAACTGTTTTTT
>TRBD2|TRBJ2-7|TRBV4-1|.
CASSQEASSGAPLYEQYF
TGCGCCAGCAGCCAAGAGGCAAGTAGCGGGGCGCCCCTCTACGAGCAGTACTTC